The present entry profiles one T cell receptor beta chain with its context. From germline, CDR1 is SGHVS and CDR2 FQNEAQ. The CDR3 has 16 amino acids. Trimming pared 1 base from V and 0 bases from J, leaving 7 bases between. These data originate in a study of OX40 agonist ivuxolimab in advanced cancers. Study information: Among those enrolled, mean age was about 63 years (range about 23 to 90) and 70% to 85% were male. Previous treatment with anti-PD-1, anti-PD-L1 or anti-CTLA-4 therapy was allowed; 35% to 50% had received some.

Assay used: immunoSEQ multiplex PCR; TCRdb lists only in-frame clones, some missing. The sample lists some 83,000 clones; 86% were seen once. The specimen comprised CD4+ or CD8+ T cells sorted from blood, sampled in a trial of the OX40 agonist ivuxolimab. The sequence derives from an adult with an advanced solid tumor such as melanoma, head and neck, liver or kidney cancer. J is TRBJ2-6 and V is TRBV7-8; unclear D gene. CDR3 DNA: TGTGCCAGCAGCTTAGTCCTTCTCTCTGGGGCCAACGTCCTGACTTTC. The encoded protein is CASSLVLLSGANVLTF.